This T cell receptor (beta chain) was recorded in a study of OX40 agonist ivuxolimab in advanced cancers. Using immunoSEQ multiplex PCR, the repertoire was profiled, and TCRdb retains in-frame clones only, with some absent. The profile shows nearly 8,500 clones, 70% to 75% of them singletons. This sequence was found in an adult with an advanced solid tumor such as melanoma, head and neck, liver or kidney cancer. The sample consisted of CD4+ or CD8+ T cells sorted from blood, taken in a trial of the OX40 agonist ivuxolimab.

The CDR3 here is CASSDGTAEQFF. CDR3 DNA sequence: TGTGCCAGCAGCGATGGGACTGCCGAGCAGTTCTTC. This chain joins TRBV7-3 and TRBJ2-1; D is perhaps TRBD2 (6 bases). The CDR3 spans 12 residues. The V gene lost 5 bases and the J gene lost 10 bases, with 12 bases spanning the gap. CDR1 is SGHTA and CDR2 is FQGTGA in the germline V gene.